These 5 T cell receptor beta chains share one sample of origin, sequenced in a study of blood T cell repertoires in COVID-19. Using immunoSEQ multiplex PCR, the repertoire was profiled, and TCRdb retains in-frame clones only, with some absent. The sample yields approximately 250,000 clones, around 83% seen once. Input material: peripheral blood. These TCRs come from a man aged 18 to 30 with active or convalescent COVID-19.

This clone occurred once. The CDR3 nucleotides read TGTGCCAGCAGCTTTTTACTGGGGGGAACGGCTGAAGCTTTCTTT. Protein: CASSFLLGGTAEAFF. This chain joins TRBV5-6 and TRBJ1-1, with D possibly matching TRBD1 (5 bases). Between the trimmed V and J ends, which lost 2 bases and 6 bases, there was a span of 17 bases. This CDR3 is 15 amino acids long. The germline V gene has CDR1 SGHDT and CDR2 YYEEEE. The full variable domain, with the rest looked up from reference TRBV5-6 and TRBJ1-1, is DAGVTQSPTHLIKTRGQQVTLRCSPKSGHDTVSWYQQALGQGPQFIFQYYEEEERQRGNFPDRFSGHQFPNYSSELNVNALLLGDSALYLCASSFLLGGTAEAFFGQGTRLTVV.

The chain links TRBV19 to TRBJ1-2, with 8 bases aligning to TRBD1. J gave up 5 bases and V 3 bases, and 8 bases lay outside the gene matches. The CDR3 totals 15 residues. CDR1 is LNHDA and CDR2 is SQIVND in the germline V gene (reference sequence). The CDR3, as DNA: TGTGCCAGTAGTATCCACGGACAGGGACCTTATGGCTACACCTTC. Protein sequence: CASSIHGQGPYGYTF.

This clone was detected a few times. The rearrangement joins TRBV10-2 to TRBJ2-7; 7 nucleotides line up with TRBD2. Germline V gene sequence: CDR1 WSHSY, CDR2 SAAADI. The trim removed 7 bases at V and 1 base at J, leaving 7 bases unmatched. This CDR3 spans 14 amino acids. The CDR3 is CASTLASGSYEQYF. The CDR3 coding sequence is TGCGCCAGCACTCTGGCTAGCGGATCCTACGAGCAGTACTTC.

The V and J genes are TRBV30 and TRBJ2-7, with a possible D match to TRBD1 (5 bases). CDR3 size: 13 residues. Trimming took 0 bases from V and 3 from J, leaving 9 bases between them. In germline, CDR1 is GTSNPN, CDR2 SVGIG (reference sequence). As DNA, the CDR3 is TGTGCCTGGAGTGTGAAGGGGAACTACGAGCAGTACTTC. Its protein is CAWSVKGNYEQYF.

This clone was detected only once. V gene TRBV3-1 (or the pseudogene TRBV3-2) combines with J gene TRBJ1-1; maybe TRBD1 (6 bases). Germline CDR1 reads LGHDT; CDR2 reads YNNKEL (reference sequence). This CDR3 has 12 residues. The V end lost 4 bases, the J end lost 11 bases, and 14 bases lay between the germline ends. CDR3 in DNA: TGTGCCAGCAGCCCGACGGGCAGGGGTGCTTTCTTT. It codes for CASSPTGRGAFF.